The clone carrying this TCR beta chain was found once. Antigen specificity is unknown. Every donor was a healthy person donating bone marrow. Researchers ran the PCR with 60 Vbeta and 13 Jbeta primers. Libraries were prepared by immunoSEQ multiplex PCR; TCRdb keeps only in-frame clonotypes and omits some of them. The table has fewer than 200,000 clones, approximately 81% seen once. This entry belongs to a study of cytomegalovirus exposure and HLA in healthy donors. Study outcomes and limitations: CMV serostatus stood as the only immune exposure information on hand.

This CDR3 contains 15 residues. V lost 4 bases, J lost 0 bases, and 0 bases stayed unmatched. Germline V CDR1 and CDR2: SGHTS, YDEGEE. The chain carries TRBV5-8 and TRBJ2-1; 11 bases agree with TRBD2. Sequenced: PBMCs. The clonotype comes from a woman in her late teens or twenties in good health and CMV-seronegative. The CDR3 sequence: CASSTSGSSYNEQFF. The DNA of the CDR3 is TGTGCCAGCAGCACTAGCGGGAGCTCCTACAATGAGCAGTTCTTC.